The 14 T cell receptor beta chains reported below all come from one sample, sequenced in a study of CD8+CD57+ T cells in acquired aplastic anemia. Investigators profiled TCR beta VDJ and CDR3 from genomic DNA template. TCRdb independently ran MiXCR on the reads; one entry per CDR3 protein. This sample yields more than 100,000 distinct CDR3 sequences, of which around two fifths are seen a single time; roughly 8.9% belongs to the top ten. The sample consisted of sorted CD4+, CD8+, or CD8+CD57+ T cells (not recorded which) from PBMCs. Receptors originate from a human donor in good health, serving as a control.

The table lists this clonotype with many counts. The rearrangement uses TRBV4-1 and TRBJ1-5; D uncertain. V was cut by 1 base and J by 3 bases, with 7 bases left in between. The CDR3 has 14 amino acids. Germline CDR1 MGHRA, CDR2 YSYEKL. The CDR3 nucleotides are TGCGCCAGCAGCCAAGGTCAGATCAATCAGCCCCAGCATTTT. Translating it yields CASSQGQINQPQHF.

This clonotype was detected only once. The J gene is TRBJ1-5, the V gene TRBV6-1; D is possibly TRBD1 (5 bases). Trimming removed 7 bases from V and 4 bases from J, with 11 bases in between. From germline, CDR1 is MNHNS and CDR2 SASEGT. CDR3 length: 13 residues. The CDR3 DNA is TGTGCCAGCACCCCGGACAAGAATCAGCCCCAGCATTTT. It codes for CASTPDKNQPQHF.

This clonotype has at least ten counts. The rearrangement uses TRBV20-1 and TRBJ1-2; tentative D call: TRBD1 (6 bases). The CDR3 runs 15 residues. Germline V gene lookup returns CDR1 DFQATT and CDR2 SNEGSKA (reference sequence). V was trimmed by 5 bases and J by 0 bases, leaving 16 bases between them. The CDR3 DNA is TGCAGTGCTCCTAAGCAGGGGAGCGCTAACTATGGCTACACCTTC. Amino acid sequence: CSAPKQGSANYGYTF.

This clonotype was recorded at least ten times. The genes are TRBV12-3 or TRBV12-4 and TRBJ1-3, with D maybe TRBD1 (5 bases). V lost 8 bases and J 5 bases, leaving 13 bases between the germline ends. CDR3 length: 13 residues. CDR3 coding DNA: TGTGCCAGCCGGGGCAGGGCGAGAAACACCATATATTTT. It is translated as CASRGRARNTIYF.

The gene calls are TRBV7-2 and TRBJ1-5; D not resolved. CDR3 size: 13 residues. Germline V gene lookup returns CDR1 SGHTA and CDR2 FQGNSA. V shed 0 bases and J shed 5 bases, with 5 bases lying between them. The CDR3 reads CASSLALDQPQHF. For the CDR3, the DNA is TGTGCCAGCAGCTTAGCGTTGGATCAGCCCCAGCATTTT.

This chain links TRBV7-2 with TRBJ1-6; TRBD1 might be the D (5 bases). CDR3 length: 15 amino acids. Trimming cost V 3 bases and J 9 bases, with 15 bases left between them. Germline V gene sequence: CDR1 SGHTA, CDR2 FQGNSA. CDR3 in amino acids: CASSLLGRTSSPLHF. The CDR3 nucleotides are TGTGCCAGCAGCTTGCTGGGACGGACGAGTTCACCCCTCCACTTT.

This clonotype was picked up many times. The chain links TRBV20-1 to TRBJ2-1; D uncertain. The ends were cut back, 5 bases at V and 0 bases at J, with 14 bases in the middle. Germline V gene sequence: CDR1 DFQATT, CDR2 SNEGSKA (reference sequence). CDR3 length: 15 amino acids. The CDR3 is CSARQSSSSYNEQFF. In DNA, the CDR3 is TGCAGTGCTCGCCAATCATCAAGCTCCTACAATGAGCAGTTCTTC.

V usage is TRBV27 and J usage is TRBJ2-5; possibly TRBD1 or TRBD2 for D (6 bases each). This CDR3 has 13 residues. CDR1 is MNHEY, CDR2 SMNVEV, per germline (reference sequence). V lost 6 bases and J lost 7, with 15 bases in between. CDR3 residues: CASSPSKGGTQYF. The CDR3 region has the DNA TGTGCCAGCAGCCCGTCGAAGGGGGGGACCCAGTACTTC.

In this sample, this clonotype turned up many times. The CDR3 DNA sequence: TGTGCCAGCAGTACTAGCGGAGAGTACGAGCAGTACTTC. Translation: CASSTSGEYEQYF. The V and J genes are TRBV6-1 and TRBJ2-7; 8 nucleotides agree with TRBD2. This CDR3 contains 13 residues. V shed 5 bases and J 4 bases; nucleotides not matched to a gene: 4. Germline CDR1 MNHNS, CDR2 SASEGT.

This chain links TRBV2 with TRBJ1-5, with D unresolved. Per germline, CDR1 SNHLY and CDR2 FYNNEI. The CDR3 contains 13 residues. Trimming took 4 bases from V and 3 from J, leaving 7 bases between them. In nucleotides, the CDR3 is TGTGCCAGCAGTGTTCGGAACAATCAGCCCCAGCATTTT. It specifies CASSVRNNQPQHF.

The sample holds many counts of this clonotype. The rearrangement links TRBV30 to TRBJ1-6, with TRBD1 matching over 7 bases. Germline V gene data show CDR1 as GTSNPN and CDR2 as SVGIG (reference sequence). V lost 0 bases and J lost 5; bases outside the gene matches: 4. The CDR3 sequence is 15 residues long. CDR3 bases: TGTGCCTGGAGTGTACGGGACAGAGATAATTCACCCCTCCACTTT. Protein product: CAWSVRDRDNSPLHF. Full variable domain (outside the CDR3, taken from reference TRBV30 and TRBJ1-6): SQTIHQWPATLVQPVGSPLSLECTVEGTSNPNLYWYRQAAGRGLQLLFYSVGIGQISSEVPQNLSASRPQDRQFILSSKKLLLSDSGFYLCAWSVRDRDNSPLHFGNGTRLTVT.

This clonotype was detected many times. V gene TRBV5-1 combines with J gene TRBJ1-6; 7 bases map to TRBD1. Looked up from germline, CDR1 is SGHRS and CDR2 is YFSETQ. Trimming removed 0 bases from V and 9 bases from J; junction bases left unmatched: 3. This CDR3 has 14 residues. CDR3 amino acids: CASSLGQGSSPLHF. For the CDR3, the DNA is TGCGCCAGCAGCTTGGGACAGGGAAGTTCACCCCTCCACTTT.

As to this clonotype: A much larger clone differs from this one at a single base, so this may be a read error. The chain couples TRBV7-9 to TRBJ2-4, with TRBD2 as a possible D gene (7 bases). This CDR3 contains 13 residues. CDR1 SEHNR and CDR2 FQNEAQ come from the germline V gene (reference sequence). The chain's CDR3 is CASSWEGGNIQYF. CDR3 DNA: TGCGCCAGCAGCTGGGAGGGGGGGAACATTCAGTACTTC. Drawing the rest from reference TRBV7-9 and TRBJ2-4, the complete variable domain is DTGVSQNPRHKITKRGQNVTFRCDPISEHNRLYWYRQTLGQGPEFLTYFQNEAQLEKSRLLSDRFSAERPKGSFSTLEIQRTEQGDSAMYLCASSWEGGNIQYFGAGTRLSVL.

In this sample, this clonotype turned up many times. The chain recombines TRBV5-8 with TRBJ2-6; D is undetermined. This CDR3 is 15 amino acids long. In germline, CDR1 is SGHTS, CDR2 YDEGEE. The V end was cut by 1 base, the J end by 1 base, with 6 bases between. This CDR3 is CASSLPQSGANVLTF. The CDR3 DNA reads TGTGCCAGCAGCTTGCCACAGTCTGGGGCCAACGTCCTGACTTTC.